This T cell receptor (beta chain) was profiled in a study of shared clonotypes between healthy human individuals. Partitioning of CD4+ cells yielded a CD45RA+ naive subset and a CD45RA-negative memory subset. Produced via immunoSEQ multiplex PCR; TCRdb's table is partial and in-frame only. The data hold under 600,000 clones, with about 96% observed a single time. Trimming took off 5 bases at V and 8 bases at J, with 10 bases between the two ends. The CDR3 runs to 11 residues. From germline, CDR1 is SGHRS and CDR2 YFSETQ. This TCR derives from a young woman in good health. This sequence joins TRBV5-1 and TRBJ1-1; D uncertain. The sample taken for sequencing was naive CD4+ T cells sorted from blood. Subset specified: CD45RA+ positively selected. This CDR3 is CASRQNREAFF. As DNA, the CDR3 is TGCGCCAGCAGACAAAACCGAGAAGCTTTCTTT.